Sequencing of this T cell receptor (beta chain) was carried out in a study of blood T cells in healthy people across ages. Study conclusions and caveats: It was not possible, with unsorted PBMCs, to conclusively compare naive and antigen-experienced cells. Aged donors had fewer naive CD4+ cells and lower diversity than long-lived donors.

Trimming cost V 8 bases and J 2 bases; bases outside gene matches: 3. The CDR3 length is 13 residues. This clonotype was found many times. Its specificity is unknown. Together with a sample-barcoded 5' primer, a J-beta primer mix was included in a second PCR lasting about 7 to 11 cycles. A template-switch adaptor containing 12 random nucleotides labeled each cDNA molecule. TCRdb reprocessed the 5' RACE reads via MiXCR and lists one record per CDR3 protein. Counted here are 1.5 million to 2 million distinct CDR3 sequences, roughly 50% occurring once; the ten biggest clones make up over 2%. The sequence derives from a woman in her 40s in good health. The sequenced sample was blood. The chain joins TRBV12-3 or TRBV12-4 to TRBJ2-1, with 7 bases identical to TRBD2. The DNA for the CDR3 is TGTGCCAGCGGTGGGGGGGCCTACAATGAGCAGTTCTTC. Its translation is CASGGGAYNEQFF.